These 25 T cell receptor beta chains were all obtained from the same sample, sequenced in a study of T cell repertoires in cytomegalovirus infection. TCRdb reanalysed the reads using MiXCR and keeps one entry per CDR3 protein. The table has roughly 990,000 distinct CDR3 sequences, under 40% seen once. The antigens these receptors bind are not known. The sample in question was cultured CD8+ T cells from PBMCs, obtained from culture after CMV antigen stimulation. The source of these receptors is a human donor in good health (CMV status not recorded). Some clones in this sample may be carry-over from other donors' samples.

This clonotype was counted at least ten times. The chain carries TRBV6-6 and TRBJ2-3, with TRBD2 matching 13 bases. Germline V gene lookup returns CDR1 MNHNY and CDR2 SVGAGI (reference sequence). The CDR3 length is 18 residues. V lost 0 bases and J lost 0; bases outside the gene matches: 3. For the CDR3, the DNA is TGTGCCAGCAGTTACTCCGGGACTAGCGGGGCTAGCACAGATACGCAGTATTTT. This gives the protein CASSYSGTSGASTDTQYF.

The genes are TRBV7-9 and TRBJ2-2; TRBD1 is a possible D gene (5 bases). The CDR3 is made up of 17 amino acids. V was pared by 5 bases and J by 2 bases, with 18 bases between. Germline V CDR1 and CDR2: SEHNR, FQNEAQ (reference sequence). CDR3 sequence reads: CASSPGYETVNTGELFF. The CDR3 nucleotides are TGTGCCAGCAGCCCCGGGTATGAGACAGTAAACACCGGGGAGCTGTTTTTT.

The chain couples TRBV12-3 or TRBV12-4 to TRBJ1-2; TRBD1 matches at 11 bases. This CDR3 is built from 18 residues. The V segment lost 5 bases and the J segment 0 bases; nucleotides outside the gene matches: 11. CDR3 sequence reads: CASSPRDRGRIANYGYTF. CDR3 DNA sequence: TGTGCCAGCAGTCCCCGGGACAGGGGGAGAATAGCTAACTATGGCTACACCTTC.

The chain combines TRBV2 with TRBJ1-2; D is ambiguous. V lost 11 bases, J lost 8 bases, and 18 bases lay in between. CDR3 length: 12 residues. Germline-derived CDR1 and CDR2 are SNHLY and FYNNEI. In nucleotides, the CDR3 is TGTGCCGACCTCGGGGTGAGGGAAGGCTACACCTTC. Translating gives CADLGVREGYTF.

This clonotype was counted only a few times. The chain uses TRBV4-1 and TRBJ2-2; TRBD2 aligns across 10 bases. J gave up 6 bases and V 4 bases, and 8 bases lay outside the gene matches. CDR3 length: 16 residues. Germline V gene lookup returns CDR1 MGHRA and CDR2 YSYEKL. CDR3 protein: CASSRLLAGAAGELFF. In DNA, the CDR3 is TGCGCCAGCAGCCGGCTCCTAGCGGGGGCCGCCGGGGAGCTGTTTTTT.

At least ten counts were recorded for this clonotype. The chain links TRBV19 to TRBJ2-1, with D hard to call. The germline V gene encodes CDR1 LNHDA and CDR2 SQIVND (reference sequence). This CDR3 contains 16 residues. V was pared by 0 bases and J by 0 bases, with 9 bases between. This CDR3 reads CASSIDSSYSYNEQFF. In DNA, the CDR3 is TGTGCCAGTAGTATAGACAGCTCGTACTCCTACAATGAGCAGTTCTTC.

This chain uses TRBV7-9 with TRBJ2-5; 7 positions agree with TRBD1. This CDR3 has 13 residues. J was trimmed by 4 bases and V by 7 bases; bases with no gene match: 6. Per the germline V gene, CDR1 is SEHNR and CDR2 is FQNEAQ (reference sequence). The DNA of the CDR3 is TGTGCCAGCACCCGGGGACAGCTAGAGACCCAGTACTTC. Translating it yields CASTRGQLETQYF.

The sample holds many counts of this clonotype. This chain links TRBV7-8 with TRBJ2-2, with D uncertain. The CDR3 has 14 residues. V gave up 1 base and J gave up 4 bases, with 7 bases separating them. Germline V gene lookup returns CDR1 SGHVS and CDR2 FQNEAQ. The CDR3 region has the DNA TGTGCCAGCAGCTTAGATTCCGGCACCGGGGAGCTGTTTTTT. Translating gives CASSLDSGTGELFF. Full variable domain (remainder filled in from reference TRBV7-8 and TRBJ2-2): GAGVSQSPRYKVAKRGQDVALRCDPISGHVSLFWYQQALGQGPEFLTYFQNEAQLDKSGLPSDRFFAERPEGSVSTLKIQRTQQEDSAVYLCASSLDSGTGELFFGEGSRLTVL.

The chain couples TRBV12-5 to TRBJ2-5; D gene uncertain. The CDR3 sequence is 14 residues long. The ends were cut back, 6 bases at V and 5 bases at J, with 16 bases in the middle. CDR1 is LGHNT, CDR2 FRNRAP, per germline. The CDR3 DNA sequence: TGTGCTAGTGGCCCCCTAACCGGTCGGGAGACCCAGTACTTC. Protein product: CASGPLTGRETQYF.

This clonotype has just one count. The chain recombines TRBV7-9 with TRBJ2-5; 7 bases are shared with TRBD1. J was trimmed by 4 bases and V by 5 bases; bases with no gene match: 4. This CDR3 is 13 amino acids long. CDR1 is SEHNR, CDR2 FQNEAQ, per germline (reference sequence). This chain's CDR3 is CASSPQGIETQYF. CDR3 nucleotides: TGTGCCAGCAGCCCACAGGGGATAGAGACCCAGTACTTC. The whole variable domain, remainder taken from reference TRBV7-9 and TRBJ2-5, is DTGVSQNPRHKITKRGQNVTFRCDPISEHNRLYWYRQTLGQGPEFLTYFQNEAQLEKSRLLSDRFSAERPKGSFSTLEIQRTEQGDSAMYLCASSPQGIETQYFGPGTRLLVL.

This clonotype has only a few counts. V usage is TRBV7-9 and J usage is TRBJ2-5; maybe TRBD1 (5 bases). Trimming removed 3 bases from V and 6 bases from J, with 11 bases in between. This CDR3 spans 13 amino acids. Germline CDR1 SEHNR, CDR2 FQNEAQ (reference sequence). CDR3 residues: CASSFLQGKTQYF. The CDR3, as DNA: TGTGCCAGCAGCTTTCTTCAGGGAAAGACCCAGTACTTC.

V and J are TRBV10-3 and TRBJ2-5; the D gene is possibly TRBD1 (5 bases). The ends were cut back, 8 bases at V and 1 base at J, with 11 bases in the middle. CDR1 is ENHRY, CDR2 SYGVKD, per germline. The CDR3 runs to 13 residues. As DNA, the CDR3 is TGTGCCATCGGGGCCTCCAGCCAAGAGACCCAGTACTTC. Residues: CAIGASSQETQYF.

This chain connects TRBV5-1 to TRBJ2-5, with 7 bases identical to TRBD2. Germline V gene sequence: CDR1 SGHRS, CDR2 YFSETQ. This CDR3 spans 13 amino acids. Trimming at V came to 2 bases and at J to 6 bases, leaving 4 bases not matched to a gene. The CDR3 is CASSFGGKKTQYF. The CDR3 DNA follows: TGCGCCAGCAGCTTCGGGGGGAAAAAGACCCAGTACTTC.

This rearrangement joins TRBV6-5 to TRBJ2-3; the D gene could be TRBD1 or TRBD2 (5 bases each). The germline V and J ends were trimmed by 6 bases and 5 bases, with 21 bases remaining between them. Germline V gives CDR1 MNHEY, CDR2 SVGAGI. The CDR3 covers 16 residues. CDR3 bases: TGTGCCAGCAGCAAAACTGGTTCCGGGGCTCAAGATACGCAGTATTTT. It encodes CASSKTGSGAQDTQYF.

This clonotype was counted between two and nine times. Being one base from a much bigger clone, this may be a read error. This chain joins TRBV5-4 and TRBJ2-1, with 9 bases matching TRBD1. J gave up 2 bases and V 4 bases, and 4 bases lay outside the gene matches. Per the germline V gene, CDR1 is SGHNT and CDR2 is YYREEE (reference sequence). This CDR3 contains 15 residues. The CDR3 loop is CASSPDRGTYNEQFF. The CDR3 region has the DNA TGTGCCAGCAGCCCAGACAGGGGGACCTACAATGAGCAGTTCTTC.

The chain links TRBV7-8 to TRBJ2-7; weak D call: TRBD1 (6 bases). V dropped 9 bases and J dropped 2 bases, with 20 bases sitting between them. The CDR3 extends over 15 amino acids. Germline V gene lookup returns CDR1 SGHVS and CDR2 FQNEAQ. Here the CDR3 reads CASSKGDTGPYEQYF. In nucleotides, the CDR3 is TGTGCCAGTTCCAAAGGGGACACCGGACCCTACGAGCAGTACTTC.

The chain couples TRBV6-5 to TRBJ2-1, with D hard to call. CDR1 is MNHEY and CDR2 is SVGAGI in the germline V gene. The V end lost 6 bases, the J end lost 5 bases, and 14 bases lay between the germline ends. The CDR3 covers 14 residues. The CDR3 here is CASRVFRSNNEQFF. CDR3 in DNA: TGTGCCAGCAGGGTTTTTAGGTCAAACAATGAGCAGTTCTTC.

This chain links TRBV15 with TRBJ2-3; D unresolved. The CDR3 runs 12 residues. Trimming removed 3 bases from V and 3 bases from J, with 4 bases in between. In germline, CDR1 is LNHNV, CDR2 YYDKDF (reference sequence). CDR3 loop: CATSSRTDTQYF. The CDR3, as DNA: TGTGCCACCAGCAGCAGGACAGATACGCAGTATTTT.

The V gene is TRBV28, the J gene TRBJ1-2; 11 nucleotides align to TRBD1. The CDR3 covers 17 residues. Germline trimming cut 7 bases from V and 3 bases from J; bases unmatched to any gene: 13. Germline values: CDR1 MDHEN, CDR2 SYDVKM. The CDR3, as DNA: TGTGCCAGCACCTCGAGGTGGACAGGGGGCGCTGACTATGGCTACACCTTC. It translates to CASTSRWTGGADYGYTF.

This clonotype was seen only a few times. The chain has TRBV7-8 and TRBJ2-3; 12 bases align to TRBD2. The junction had 10 bases not matched to a gene; V was cut back by 3 bases and J by 6 bases. The CDR3 has 17 residues. Germline V gene lookup returns CDR1 SGHVS and CDR2 FQNEAQ. The DNA for the CDR3 is TGTGCCAGCAGCTTCCCTAGGGCTAGCGGGGGGGCGGATACGCAGTATTTT. It encodes CASSFPRASGGADTQYF.

The genes are TRBV5-6 and TRBJ1-2; 7 bases agree with TRBD1. The CDR3 contains 14 residues. The germline gives CDR1 SGHDT, CDR2 YYEEEE. V lost 0 bases and J lost 7; bases outside the gene matches: 6. This CDR3 is CASSLAEGASGYTF. In DNA form, the CDR3 reads TGTGCCAGCAGCTTGGCGGAGGGGGCGAGTGGCTACACCTTC.

There are a few counts of this clonotype. This chain's CDR3 is CASSQDRKGQGNTEAFF. The DNA for the CDR3 is TGCGCCAGCAGCCAAGATAGGAAGGGACAGGGGAACACTGAAGCTTTCTTT. The chain carries TRBV4-3 and TRBJ1-1, with 9 nucleotides matching TRBD1. Germline CDR1 is LGHNA and CDR2 is YSLEER. The CDR3 loop spans 17 amino acids. V lost 0 bases, J lost 1 base, and 6 bases stayed unmatched.

This clonotype came up many times. The rearrangement uses TRBV7-2 and TRBJ2-1; no reliable D call. CDR3 size: 13 residues. The V gene's germline CDR1 is SGHTA and CDR2 FQGNSA. V lost 3 bases to trimming and J lost 10 bases, with 13 bases between them. CDR3 sequence: CASSFPTDLEQFF. CDR3 nucleotide sequence: TGTGCCAGCAGCTTCCCTACAGATTTAGAGCAGTTCTTC.

This clonotype was picked up many times. One junction end does not reproduce the germline sequence, and a read error may be involved. The chain uses TRBV7-7 and TRBJ1-4, with TRBD1 as a possible D gene (6 bases). The CDR3 totals 13 residues. The germline CDR1 and CDR2 sequences are SSHAT and FNYEAQ (reference sequence). CDR3 DNA sequence: TGTGCTAGCAGCTTATCCAGGGGTGAAAAACTGTTTTTT. It codes for CASSLSRGEKLFF.

The chain recombines TRBV27 with TRBJ2-5; tentatively, D is TRBD2 (5 bases). Germline CDR1 and CDR2: MNHEY and SMNVEV (reference sequence). Trimming cost V 2 bases and J 4 bases, with 14 bases left between them. The CDR3 runs to 15 residues. Written as DNA, the CDR3 is TGTGCCAGCAGTTTAAGGACTGCCTGGGGAGAGACCCAGTACTTC. It specifies CASSLRTAWGETQYF.